The sample holds many counts of the clone carrying this T cell receptor (beta chain). Its specificity is not known. The germline V and J ends were trimmed by 8 bases and 2 bases, with 16 bases remaining between them. Germline CDR1 MNHNY, CDR2 SVGAGI (reference sequence). The CDR3 consists of 15 residues. These data originate in a study of breast tumors, draining lymph nodes, adjacent tissues. Axillary draining lymph nodes of breast cancer patients supplied the node samples. TCRdb reprocessed the multiplex PCR reads with MiXCR, giving one entry per CDR3 protein. The sample lists tens of thousands of distinct CDR3 sequences; roughly a fifth were seen once. Study-wide results and caveats: Tumors had less TCR diversity than lymph nodes, more than nontumor tissue. The lymph node origin of tumor T cells was framed as consistent with a hypothesis, not demonstrated.

This receptor was identified in a female donor with breast cancer. Some clones in this sample may be carry-over from other donors' samples. This rearrangement joins TRBV6-6 to TRBJ2-1; possibly TRBD2 for D (6 bases). The sequenced sample was axillary lymph node tissue. CDR3 protein: CASALLGGTYNEQFF. The CDR3 DNA is TGTGCCAGCGCCCTGCTCGGGGGTACCTACAATGAGCAGTTCTTC.